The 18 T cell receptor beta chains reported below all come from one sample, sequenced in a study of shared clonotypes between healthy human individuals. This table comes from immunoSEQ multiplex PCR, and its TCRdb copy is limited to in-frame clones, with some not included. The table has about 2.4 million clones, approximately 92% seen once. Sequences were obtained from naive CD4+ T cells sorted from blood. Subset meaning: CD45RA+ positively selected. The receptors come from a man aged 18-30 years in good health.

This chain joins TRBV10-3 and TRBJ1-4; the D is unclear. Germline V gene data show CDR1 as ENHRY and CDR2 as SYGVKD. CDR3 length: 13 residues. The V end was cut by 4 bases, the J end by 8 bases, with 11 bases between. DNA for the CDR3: TGTGCCATCAGTGGGGGTATAGGCGAAAAACTGTTTTTT. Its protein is CAISGGIGEKLFF.

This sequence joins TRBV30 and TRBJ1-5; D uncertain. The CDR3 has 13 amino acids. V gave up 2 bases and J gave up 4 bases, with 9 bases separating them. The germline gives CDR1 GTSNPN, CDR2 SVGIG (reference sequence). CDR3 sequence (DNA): TGTGCCTGGAGTAAGGACCTTAATCAGCCCCAGCATTTT. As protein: CAWSKDLNQPQHF.

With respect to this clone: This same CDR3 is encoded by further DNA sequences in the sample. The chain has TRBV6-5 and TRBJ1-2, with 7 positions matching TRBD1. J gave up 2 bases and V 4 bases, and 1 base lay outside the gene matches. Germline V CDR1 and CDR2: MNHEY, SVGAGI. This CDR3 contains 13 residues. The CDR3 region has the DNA TGTGCCAGCAGTTTGACAGGGAACTATGGCTACACCTTC. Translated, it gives CASSLTGNYGYTF.

The CDR3 DNA reads TGTGCCAGCAGCTTAAGGAGGACTAGCGCTACGCAGTATTTT. This gives the protein CASSLRRTSATQYF. This chain links TRBV13 with TRBJ2-3; 9 nucleotides agree with TRBD2. V lost 2 bases to trimming and J lost 8 bases; unmatched junction nucleotides: 5. The CDR3 totals 14 residues. Germline values: CDR1 PRHDT, CDR2 FYEKMQ (reference sequence).

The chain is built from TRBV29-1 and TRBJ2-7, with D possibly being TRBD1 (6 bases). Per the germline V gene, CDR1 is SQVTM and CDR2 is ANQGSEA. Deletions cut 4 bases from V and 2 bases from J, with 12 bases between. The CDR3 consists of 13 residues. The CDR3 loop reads CSVVPGDPYEQYF. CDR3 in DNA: TGCAGCGTTGTACCAGGGGACCCCTACGAGCAGTACTTC.

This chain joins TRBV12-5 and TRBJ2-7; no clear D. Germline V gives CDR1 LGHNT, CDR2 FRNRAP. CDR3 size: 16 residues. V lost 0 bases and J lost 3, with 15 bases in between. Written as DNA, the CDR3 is TGTGCTAGTGGTTTGGTACTCCAGCCCTGGAGCTACGAGCAGTACTTC. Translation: CASGLVLQPWSYEQYF.

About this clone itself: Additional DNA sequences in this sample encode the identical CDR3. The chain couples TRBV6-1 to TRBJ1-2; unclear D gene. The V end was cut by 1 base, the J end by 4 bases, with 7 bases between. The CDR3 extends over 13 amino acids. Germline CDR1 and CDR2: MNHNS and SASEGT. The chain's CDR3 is CASSEGGSYGYTF. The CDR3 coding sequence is TGTGCCAGCAGTGAAGGCGGGAGCTATGGCTACACCTTC.

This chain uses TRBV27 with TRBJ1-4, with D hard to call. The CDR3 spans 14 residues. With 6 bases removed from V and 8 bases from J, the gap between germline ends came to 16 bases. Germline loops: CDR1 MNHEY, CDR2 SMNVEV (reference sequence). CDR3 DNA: TGTGCCAGCAGACCCATACAGAGCTTGGAAAAACTGTTTTTT. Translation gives CASRPIQSLEKLFF.

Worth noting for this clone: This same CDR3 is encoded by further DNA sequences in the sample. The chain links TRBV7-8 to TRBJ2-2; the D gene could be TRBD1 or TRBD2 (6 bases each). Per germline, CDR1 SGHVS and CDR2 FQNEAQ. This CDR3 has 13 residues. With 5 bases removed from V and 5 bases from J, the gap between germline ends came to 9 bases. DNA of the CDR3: TGTGCCAGCAGCCTAGGGGGGACCGGGGAGCTGTTTTTT. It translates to CASSLGGTGELFF.

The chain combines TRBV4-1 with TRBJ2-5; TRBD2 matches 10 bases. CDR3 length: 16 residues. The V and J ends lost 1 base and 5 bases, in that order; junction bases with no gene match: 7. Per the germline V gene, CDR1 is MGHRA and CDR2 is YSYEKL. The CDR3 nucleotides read TGCGCCAGCAGCCAAGGTGCTAGCGGGGGCGCGGAGACCCAGTACTTC. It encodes CASSQGASGGAETQYF.

DNA for the CDR3: TGTGCCAGCAGCGTAGCCGTCGACGGTCAGCCCCAGCATTTT. This encodes CASSVAVDGQPQHF. This chain joins TRBV9 and TRBJ1-5; D call uncertain. The CDR3 has 14 amino acids. The germline V gene has CDR1 SGDLS and CDR2 YYNGEE. Trimming took 0 bases from V and 6 from J, leaving 10 bases between them.

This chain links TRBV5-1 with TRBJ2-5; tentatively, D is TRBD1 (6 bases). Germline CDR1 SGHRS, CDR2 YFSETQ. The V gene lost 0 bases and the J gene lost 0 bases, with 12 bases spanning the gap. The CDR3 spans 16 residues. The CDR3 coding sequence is TGCGCCAGCAGCTTGGTAACAGGGTCCTACCAAGAGACCCAGTACTTC. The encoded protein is CASSLVTGSYQETQYF.

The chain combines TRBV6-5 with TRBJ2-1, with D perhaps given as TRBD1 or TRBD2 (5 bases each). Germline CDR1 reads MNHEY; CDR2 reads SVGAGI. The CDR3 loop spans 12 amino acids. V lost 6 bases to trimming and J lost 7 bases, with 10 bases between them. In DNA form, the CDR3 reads TGTGCCAGCAGGGGGGTCGGGAATGAGCAGTTCTTC. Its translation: CASRGVGNEQFF.

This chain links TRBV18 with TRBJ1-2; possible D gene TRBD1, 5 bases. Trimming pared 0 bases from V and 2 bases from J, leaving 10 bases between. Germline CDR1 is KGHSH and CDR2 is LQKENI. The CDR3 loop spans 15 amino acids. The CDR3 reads CASSPPQGRNYGYTF. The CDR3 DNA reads TGTGCCAGCTCACCACCGCAGGGACGAAACTATGGCTACACCTTC. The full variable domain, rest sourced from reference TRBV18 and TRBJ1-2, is NAGVMQNPRHLVRRRGQEARLRCSPMKGHSHVYWYRQLPEEGLKFMVYLQKENIIDESGMPKERFSAEFPKEGPSILRIQQVVRGDSAAYFCASSPPQGRNYGYTFGSGTRLTVV.

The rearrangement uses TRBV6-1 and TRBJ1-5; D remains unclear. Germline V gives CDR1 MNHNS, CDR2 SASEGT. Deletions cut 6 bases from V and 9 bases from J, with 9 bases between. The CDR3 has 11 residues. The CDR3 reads CASSEKGPQHF. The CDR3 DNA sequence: TGTGCCAGCAGCGAAAAGGGGCCCCAGCATTTT.

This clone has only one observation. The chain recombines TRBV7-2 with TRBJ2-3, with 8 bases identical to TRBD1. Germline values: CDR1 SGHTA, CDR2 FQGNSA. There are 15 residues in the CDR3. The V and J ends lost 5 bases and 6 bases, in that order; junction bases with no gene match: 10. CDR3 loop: CASSPWRQGFDTQYF. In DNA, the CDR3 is TGTGCCAGCAGCCCCTGGAGACAGGGGTTCGATACGCAGTATTTT.

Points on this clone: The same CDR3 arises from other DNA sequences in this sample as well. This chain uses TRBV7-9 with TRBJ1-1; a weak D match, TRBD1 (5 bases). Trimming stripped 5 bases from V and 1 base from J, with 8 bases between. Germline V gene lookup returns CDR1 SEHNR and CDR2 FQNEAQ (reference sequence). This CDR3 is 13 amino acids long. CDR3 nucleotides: TGTGCCAGCAGCCCGCAGGGGAACACTGAAGCTTTCTTT. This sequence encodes CASSPQGNTEAFF.

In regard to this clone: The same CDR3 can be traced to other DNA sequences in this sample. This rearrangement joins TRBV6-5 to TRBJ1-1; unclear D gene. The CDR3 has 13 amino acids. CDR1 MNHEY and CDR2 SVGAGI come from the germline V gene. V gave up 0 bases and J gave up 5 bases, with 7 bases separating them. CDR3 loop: CASSYSAETEAFF. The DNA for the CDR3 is TGTGCCAGCAGTTACTCGGCGGAAACTGAAGCTTTCTTT.